These 22 T cell receptor beta chains share one sample of origin, sequenced in a study of cytomegalovirus exposure and HLA in healthy donors. PCR was performed using 60 Vbeta and 13 Jbeta primers. TCRdb's copy holds only in-frame clones and misses some; the assay was immunoSEQ multiplex PCR. The sample has 200,000 or so clones, about 78% seen once. Input material: PBMCs. These receptor sequences come from a woman aged 25 to 39 in good health and CMV-seronegative.

The V and J genes are TRBV6-1 and TRBJ2-7; the D gene is possibly TRBD2 (5 bases). The CDR3 is 15 amino acids. Trimming pared 2 bases from V and 7 bases from J, leaving 18 bases between. Germline values: CDR1 MNHNS, CDR2 SASEGT. CDR3 DNA sequence: TGTGCCAGCAGTGAATCTCGGGGAGTATCGAAAGAGCAGTACTTC. It codes for CASSESRGVSKEQYF.

The chain carries TRBV7-3 and TRBJ1-1; no clear D. The V gene's germline CDR1 is SGHTA and CDR2 FQGTGA. The CDR3 is 13 amino acids. Trimming left V 3 bases short and J 1 base short, with 6 bases between. This CDR3 is CASSFSRNTEAFF. As DNA, the CDR3 is TGTGCCAGCAGCTTCTCGAGGAACACTGAAGCTTTCTTT.

The genes are TRBV13 and TRBJ2-5, with 7 bases fitting TRBD2. The junction had 7 bases not matched to a gene; V was cut back by 0 bases and J by 0 bases. The CDR3 runs 17 residues. Germline CDR1 is PRHDT and CDR2 is FYEKMQ (reference sequence). CDR3: CASSLGLPSGDQETQYF. The CDR3 bases are TGTGCCAGCAGCTTAGGCCTGCCTAGCGGAGACCAAGAGACCCAGTACTTC.

For the CDR3, the DNA is TGTGCCAGCAGCTTGAAGCGGGATTGCACAGATACGCAGTATTTT. The encoded protein is CASSLKRDCTDTQYF. V usage is TRBV5-7 and J usage is TRBJ2-3; TRBD2 aligns across 7 bases. TRBV5-7 is placed among ORFs of uncertain function. The V gene end was trimmed by 1 base and the J gene end by 1 base; junction bases not matched to a gene: 3. CDR3 length: 15 residues.

The chain is built from TRBV7-7 and TRBJ2-5; perhaps TRBD2 as D (6 bases). Trimming removed 2 bases at V and 2 bases at J, with 15 bases between. Looked up from germline, CDR1 is SSHAT and CDR2 is FNYEAQ (reference sequence). The CDR3 runs 16 residues. CDR3 loop: CASSLRAGKGQETQYF. The CDR3 nucleotides read TGTGCCAGCAGCTTAAGGGCGGGAAAGGGGCAAGAGACCCAGTACTTC.

V gene TRBV6-6 combines with J gene TRBJ2-2, with TRBD2 matching over 8 bases. The V gene end was trimmed by 6 bases and the J gene end by 4 bases; junction bases not matched to a gene: 7. Germline values: CDR1 MNHNY, CDR2 SVGAGI (reference sequence). The CDR3 has 15 residues. The CDR3 region is CASRRDGGGTGELFF. The CDR3 DNA sequence: TGTGCCAGCAGGCGAGACGGGGGGGGCACCGGGGAGCTGTTTTTT.

CDR3 region: CASSYRVGNQPQHF. CDR3 nucleotide sequence: TGTGCCAGCAGTTACCGGGTGGGCAATCAGCCCCAGCATTTT. This sequence joins TRBV6-5 and TRBJ1-5; D is uncertain. CDR1 and CDR2 from the germline V gene are MNHEY and SVGAGI. There are 14 residues in the CDR3. Trimming left V 2 bases short and J 2 bases short, with 7 bases between.

Worth noting for this clone: The conserved final phenylalanine or tryptophan is absent from the CDR3, which likely points to a read error. The DNA is omitted, as the CDR3 cannot be located on it reliably, and the CDR3 follows TCRdb's listing. This rearrangement joins TRBV21-1 to TRBJ2-7; the table calls TRBD2, which could not be checked here. TRBV21-1 is a known pseudogene. The CDR3 has 9 amino acids, counting both end residues. CDR3 residues: CASSKAVVG.

The V and J genes are TRBV19 and TRBJ2-4; 10 bases are shared with TRBD2. CDR1 is LNHDA and CDR2 is SQIVND in the germline V gene (reference sequence). This CDR3 region has 17 residues. Germline trimming cut 3 bases from V and 5 bases from J; bases unmatched to any gene: 10. DNA for the CDR3: TGTGCCAGTAGTATCCAGCGGGAGGGCCGTCGCCAAAACATTCAGTACTTC. Its protein product is CASSIQREGRRQNIQYF.

In regard to this clone: Within the sample, other DNA sequences also encode this same CDR3. The J gene is TRBJ1-5, the V gene TRBV9; D may be TRBD1 (5 bases). There are 14 residues in the CDR3. Germline CDR1 and CDR2: SGDLS and YYNGEE. V was clipped by 2 bases and J by 2 bases, with 8 bases between them. CDR3 coding DNA: TGTGCCAGCAGCGTGGGGGGTGGCAATCAGCCCCAGCATTTT. Residues: CASSVGGGNQPQHF.

The CDR3 nucleotides read TGTGCCAGCCAGGAGGGGGGGGGCAAAAACATTCAGTACTTC. This sequence encodes CASQEGGGKNIQYF. The chain links TRBV6-6 to TRBJ2-4, with D possibly matching TRBD2 (7 bases). Trimming took 8 bases from V and 3 from J, leaving 14 bases between them. Germline V CDR1 and CDR2: MNHNY, SVGAGI (reference sequence). CDR3 length: 14 residues.

The chain recombines TRBV2 with TRBJ1-1; the D gene is possibly TRBD1 (5 bases). The CDR3 is 14 residues long. V lost 7 bases to trimming and J lost 0 bases, with 12 bases between them. Germline V gene data show CDR1 as SNHLY and CDR2 as FYNNEI. CDR3 residues: CASTKLTVNTEAFF. The CDR3 region has the DNA TGTGCCAGCACCAAATTGACAGTGAACACTGAAGCTTTCTTT.

This clone was detected only once. This chain joins TRBV5-1 and TRBJ2-4; D perhaps matches TRBD2 (5 bases). The CDR3 is made up of 14 amino acids. Trimming took 1 base from V and 3 from J, leaving 8 bases between them. CDR1 is SGHRS, CDR2 YFSETQ, per germline. The CDR3 DNA sequence: TGCGCCAGCAGCTTGATCACTAGCAAAAACATTCAGTACTTC. It yields the protein CASSLITSKNIQYF.

The V gene is TRBV5-6, the J gene TRBJ1-5; TRBD1 agrees at 10 bases. Germline values: CDR1 SGHDT, CDR2 YYEEEE. J lost 6 bases, V lost 0 bases, and 9 bases had no gene match. The length of the CDR3 is 17 residues. The CDR3 protein is CASSLAGDRGVGQPQHF. CDR3 DNA: TGTGCCAGCAGCTTGGCGGGGGACAGGGGCGTCGGTCAGCCCCAGCATTTT.

This rearrangement joins TRBV19 to TRBJ1-1; tentative D call: TRBD1 (6 bases). From germline, CDR1 is LNHDA and CDR2 SQIVND (reference sequence). The CDR3 is made up of 16 amino acids. V was shortened by 8 bases and J by 0 bases, with 19 bases between the two germline ends. CDR3 in amino acids: CASDETGTPLNTEAFF. As DNA, the CDR3 is TGTGCCAGTGACGAGACCGGGACACCACTGAACACTGAAGCTTTCTTT.

The chain links TRBV19 to TRBJ1-2; the D gene is possibly TRBD1 (5 bases). The V gene's germline CDR1 is LNHDA and CDR2 SQIVND (reference sequence). Trimming removed 1 base from V and 2 bases from J, with 11 bases in between. The CDR3 has 15 amino acids. In nucleotides, the CDR3 is TGTGCCAGTAGTATAGGGTCGCGGGGGAACTATGGCTACACCTTC. Translating it yields CASSIGSRGNYGYTF.

The chain has TRBV11-2 and TRBJ2-7; D might be TRBD1 (6 bases). V gave up 4 bases and J gave up 6 bases, with 16 bases separating them. There are 14 residues in the CDR3. The V gene's germline CDR1 is SGHAT and CDR2 FQNNGV. The CDR3 loop reads CASSSLRGRSEQYF. The CDR3 bases are TGTGCCAGCAGCTCGTTGAGGGGGAGATCCGAGCAGTACTTC.

The chain links TRBV19 to TRBJ1-4; TRBD1 agrees at 11 bases. Germline CDR1 and CDR2: LNHDA and SQIVND (reference sequence). V trimming: 4 bases; J trimming: 7 bases; junction bases outside the gene matches: 5. The CDR3 consists of 15 residues. CDR3 sequence (DNA): TGTGCCAGTAGTACAAAGGGGACAGGGGGTGAAAAACTGTTTTTT. Protein: CASSTKGTGGEKLFF.

The CDR3 region is CSVEDGGQGYEQYF. CDR3 sequence (DNA): TGCAGCGTTGAAGATGGGGGACAGGGATACGAGCAGTACTTC. The V call is TRBV29-1, the J call TRBJ2-7; 9 bases fit TRBD1. The germline gives CDR1 SQVTM, CDR2 ANQGSEA. The CDR3 contains 14 residues. Unmatched junction bases numbered 4, after V lost 0 bases and J lost 4 bases.

J is TRBJ2-2 and V is TRBV30, with TRBD2 identical over 11 bases. CDR3 size: 18 residues. V was clipped by 1 base and J by 6 bases; unmatched bases: 13. CDR1 is GTSNPN and CDR2 is SVGIG in the germline V gene (reference sequence). The CDR3 spells CAWSDPLAGGTSPGELFF. The DNA of the CDR3 is TGTGCCTGGAGTGACCCCCTAGCGGGGGGAACCTCCCCCGGGGAGCTGTTTTTT.

This rearrangement joins TRBV28 to TRBJ1-1; the D gene is possibly TRBD1 (6 bases). Germline V gene lookup returns CDR1 MDHEN and CDR2 SYDVKM. This CDR3 region has 14 residues. V gave up 6 bases and J gave up 6 bases, with 17 bases separating them. CDR3 loop: CASRLYRQDAEAFF. CDR3 DNA sequence: TGTGCCAGCAGACTATACAGACAGGATGCTGAAGCTTTCTTT.

V is TRBV19 and J is TRBJ2-3; D not resolved. Trimming shortened V by 3 bases and J by 4 bases, and 17 bases separated the two germline ends. Germline V gene data show CDR1 as LNHDA and CDR2 as SQIVND (reference sequence). The CDR3 is made up of 16 amino acids. The CDR3 bases are TGTGCCAGTAGTATGATCAGGTCCCCCTCCGCAGATACGCAGTATTTT. It codes for CASSMIRSPSADTQYF.